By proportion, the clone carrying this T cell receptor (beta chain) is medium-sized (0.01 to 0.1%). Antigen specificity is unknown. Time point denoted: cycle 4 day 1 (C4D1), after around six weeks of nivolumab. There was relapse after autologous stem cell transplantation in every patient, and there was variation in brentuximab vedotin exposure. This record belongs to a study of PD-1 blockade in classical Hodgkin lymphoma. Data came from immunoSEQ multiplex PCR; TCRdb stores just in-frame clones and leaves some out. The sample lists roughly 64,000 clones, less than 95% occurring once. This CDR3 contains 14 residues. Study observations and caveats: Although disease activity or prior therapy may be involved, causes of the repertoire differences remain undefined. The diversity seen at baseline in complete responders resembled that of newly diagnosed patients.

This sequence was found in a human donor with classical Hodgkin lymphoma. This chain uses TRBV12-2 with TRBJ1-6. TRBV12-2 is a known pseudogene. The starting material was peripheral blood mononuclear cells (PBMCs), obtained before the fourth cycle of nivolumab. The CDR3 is CASRLGGGNSPLHF. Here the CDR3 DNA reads TGTGCAAGTCGCTTAGGGGGGGGGAATTCACCCCTCCACTTT.